One and the same sample provided the 24 T cell receptor beta chains below, sequenced in a study of blood T cell repertoires in COVID-19. The assay was immunoSEQ multiplex PCR, and TCRdb's table has in-frame clones only and misses some. Seen here are under 250,000 clones, around 80% observed once, and the top ten hold approximately 30%. The sample was peripheral blood. Source of these receptors: a man aged 40-49 years with acute or convalescent COVID-19.

The chain employs TRBV6-7 and TRBJ1-5; 10 nucleotides align to TRBD1. TRBV6-7 is identified as an open reading frame with a role that is uncertain. Trimming removed 6 bases from V and 2 bases from J; junction bases left unmatched: 16. This CDR3 region has 19 residues. CDR3 loop: CASSPGTGASRGRNQPQHF. The CDR3 DNA reads as TGTGCCAGCAGCCCCGGGACAGGGGCCTCCCGGGGTCGCAATCAGCCCCAGCATTTT.

The rearrangement links TRBV9 to TRBJ2-5; tentative D call: TRBD2 (6 bases). This CDR3 spans 15 amino acids. Looked up from germline, CDR1 is SGDLS and CDR2 is YYNGEE. V lost 0 bases and J 5 bases, leaving 14 bases between the germline ends. CDR3: CASSVGVAGRETQYF. CDR3 in DNA: TGTGCCAGCAGCGTAGGAGTGGCGGGACGGGAGACCCAGTACTTC.

The V and J genes are TRBV6-2 or TRBV6-3 and TRBJ2-3, with 9 bases that match TRBD2. The germline gives CDR1 MNHEY, CDR2 SVGEGT. The CDR3 consists of 15 residues. J lost 2 bases, V lost 5 bases, and 5 bases had no gene match. The CDR3 spells CASSLGLANTDTQYF. The CDR3 bases are TGTGCCAGCAGTCTCGGACTAGCGAACACAGATACGCAGTATTTT.

The rearrangement uses TRBV19 and TRBJ1-4, with D perhaps TRBD1 (5 bases). The length of the CDR3 is 13 residues. Germline CDR1 and CDR2: LNHDA and SQIVND (reference sequence). Trimming took 6 bases from V and 8 from J, leaving 13 bases between them. The DNA of the CDR3 is TGTGCCAGTAGCACGTATGGGGCGGAAAAACTGTTTTTT. Translating it yields CASSTYGAEKLFF.

This rearrangement joins TRBV6-5 to TRBJ1-1; no clear D gene. This CDR3 is 15 amino acids long. V gave up 7 bases and J gave up 0 bases, with 15 bases separating them. Germline V gene data show CDR1 as MNHEY and CDR2 as SVGAGI. CDR3 amino acids: CASTPRHILNTEAFF. Written as DNA, the CDR3 is TGTGCCAGCACCCCGAGACACATTCTGAACACTGAAGCTTTCTTT.

This chain joins TRBV29-1 and TRBJ1-3, with D maybe TRBD1 (5 bases). CDR3 length: 13 amino acids. CDR1 SQVTM and CDR2 ANQGSEA come from the germline V gene. The V gene lost 4 bases and the J gene lost 3 bases, with 10 bases spanning the gap. The CDR3 coding sequence is TGCAGCGTTGGGCAGGGATTTGGAAACACCATATATTTT. Residues: CSVGQGFGNTIYF.

This chain connects TRBV29-1 to TRBJ1-1, with D hard to call. CDR3 length equals 14 residues. Deletions cut 4 bases from V and 3 bases from J, with 15 bases between. Germline V lookup: CDR1 SQVTM, CDR2 ANQGSEA. The CDR3 sequence is CSVAVWAEDTEAFF. The DNA of the CDR3 is TGCAGCGTTGCTGTTTGGGCAGAAGACACTGAAGCTTTCTTT.

This clone was counted only a few times. Other DNA variants within this sample encode the same CDR3. The rearrangement links TRBV3-1 (or the pseudogene TRBV3-2) to TRBJ2-5, with TRBD1 matching over 8 bases. The trim removed 4 bases at V and 2 bases at J, leaving 3 bases unmatched. Germline-derived CDR1 and CDR2 are LGHDT and YNNKEL (reference sequence). This CDR3 has 14 residues. The CDR3 region has the DNA TGTGCCAGCAGCCGCAGGGGGCCGCAAGAGACCCAGTACTTC. Encoded protein: CASSRRGPQETQYF.

The chain employs TRBV7-2 and TRBJ1-1; 9 nucleotides align to TRBD1. The germline V gene encodes CDR1 SGHTA and CDR2 FQGNSA. V trimming: 4 bases; J trimming: 4 bases; junction bases outside the gene matches: 1. The CDR3 runs 13 residues. CDR3 nucleotides: TGTGCCAGCAGCTCGGACAGGGGCACTGAAGCTTTCTTT. It yields the protein CASSSDRGTEAFF.

The chain links TRBV5-1 to TRBJ1-3; TRBD1 is a possible D gene (5 bases). The CDR3 sequence is 16 residues long. V lost 0 bases and J 0 bases, leaving 10 bases between the germline ends. CDR1 is SGHRS, CDR2 YFSETQ, per germline. The CDR3 here is CASSLDDSRSGNTIYF. CDR3 in DNA: TGCGCCAGCAGCTTGGATGACAGTCGCTCTGGAAACACCATATATTTT.

The genes are TRBV4-1 and TRBJ1-1; tentative D call: TRBD1 (6 bases). The CDR3 is 16 residues long. Looked up from germline, CDR1 is MGHRA and CDR2 is YSYEKL. Trimming cost V 5 bases and J 4 bases, with 20 bases left between them. The CDR3 nucleotides read TGCGCCAGCAGCTTCAACTCACAGGGTGGGAGCACTGAAGCTTTCTTT. It encodes CASSFNSQGGSTEAFF.

This chain links TRBV6-5 with TRBJ2-7, with TRBD1 matching over 7 bases. The ends lost 2 bases at V and 7 bases at J; junction bases unmatched: 8. The CDR3 spans 14 residues. CDR1 is MNHEY and CDR2 is SVGAGI in the germline V gene. In nucleotides, the CDR3 is TGTGCCAGCAGTTACAGTACAGGGGAGAGAGAGCAGTACTTC. Its translation: CASSYSTGEREQYF.

This chain connects TRBV7-2 to TRBJ2-2; TRBD2 is a possible D gene (6 bases). CDR1 and CDR2 from the germline V gene are SGHTA and FQGNSA. This CDR3 spans 15 amino acids. The V end lost 4 bases, the J end lost 1 base, and 10 bases lay between the germline ends. The CDR3 region is CASSSSVLNTGELFF. CDR3 DNA sequence: TGTGCCAGCAGCTCTAGCGTTCTGAACACCGGGGAGCTGTTTTTT.

V and J are TRBV3-1 (or the pseudogene TRBV3-2) and TRBJ2-3, with a weak D call TRBD2 (6 bases). CDR1 and CDR2 (germline): LGHDT, YNNKEL (reference sequence). The CDR3 has 14 residues. V lost 4 bases, J lost 2 bases, and 10 bases lay in between. Here the CDR3 reads CASSLAENTDTQYF. CDR3 coding DNA: TGTGCCAGCAGCCTAGCGGAGAACACAGATACGCAGTATTTT.

The CDR3 sequence: CASSLSAGVTEAFF. In DNA, the CDR3 is TGTGCCAGCAGCTTAAGCGCAGGGGTGACTGAAGCTTTCTTT. V usage is TRBV7-2 and J usage is TRBJ1-1; tentatively, D is TRBD1 (6 bases). This CDR3 is 14 amino acids long. Germline CDR1 SGHTA, CDR2 FQGNSA. V dropped 2 bases and J dropped 5 bases, with 12 bases sitting between them.

The J gene is TRBJ1-5, the V gene TRBV2; D remains ambiguous. Trimming left V 7 bases short and J 4 bases short, with 11 bases between. The V gene's germline CDR1 is SNHLY and CDR2 FYNNEI. The CDR3 has 13 residues. The CDR3 loop reads CASTEFWNQPQHF. CDR3 nucleotide sequence: TGTGCCAGCACAGAATTTTGGAATCAGCCCCAGCATTTT.

J is TRBJ2-3 and V is TRBV30; possible D gene TRBD2, 6 bases. The germline CDR1 and CDR2 sequences are GTSNPN and SVGIG (reference sequence). Trimming pared 0 bases from V and 7 bases from J, leaving 11 bases between. This CDR3 is built from 13 residues. The CDR3 sequence: CAWSVPGAYTQYF. The CDR3 DNA is TGTGCCTGGAGTGTACCGGGAGCGTATACGCAGTATTTT.

A few counts support this clone. The V gene is TRBV5-1, the J gene TRBJ1-1; 10 nucleotides agree with TRBD1. Germline values: CDR1 SGHRS, CDR2 YFSETQ. CDR3 size: 14 residues. V was clipped by 1 base and J by 4 bases; unmatched bases: 1. The CDR3 DNA is TGCGCCAGCAGCTTGTGGACAGGGGGCACTGAAGCTTTCTTT. It encodes CASSLWTGGTEAFF.

The chain recombines TRBV7-9 with TRBJ2-2, with D possibly TRBD1 on 6 matching bases. This CDR3 has 13 residues. The germline V gene encodes CDR1 SEHNR and CDR2 FQNEAQ (reference sequence). Trimming removed 5 bases at V and 5 bases at J, with 9 bases between. CDR3 coding DNA: TGTGCCAGCAGCGGGGACACTACCGGGGAGCTGTTTTTT. Residues: CASSGDTTGELFF.

V is TRBV7-6 and J is TRBJ2-3, with D perhaps matching TRBD2 (5 bases). There are 14 residues in the CDR3. Germline-derived CDR1 and CDR2 are SGHVS and FNYEAQ. V was pared by 5 bases and J by 4 bases, with 13 bases between. This CDR3 is CASSVFSGADTQYF. The CDR3 DNA reads TGTGCCAGCAGCGTATTTTCCGGGGCAGATACGCAGTATTTT.

A single count supports this clone. The chain employs TRBV29-1 and TRBJ2-5, with TRBD1 matching over 7 bases. The germline V gene has CDR1 SQVTM and CDR2 ANQGSEA. The CDR3 totals 15 residues. V lost 4 bases and J lost 5; bases outside the gene matches: 13. CDR3 in DNA: TGCAGCGTTGCCGAATGGACAGGCCAGGGGGAGACCCAGTACTTC. Translating gives CSVAEWTGQGETQYF.

The chain links TRBV5-1 to TRBJ2-2; 12 bases align to TRBD1. V shed 5 bases, J shed 4 bases, and the junction held 6 bases outside the gene matches. This CDR3 region has 16 residues. CDR1 SGHRS and CDR2 YFSETQ come from the germline V gene. CDR3 nucleotide sequence: TGCGCCAGCAGTCGGGACAGGGGGCGCGGCACCGGGGAGCTGTTTTTT. Protein: CASSRDRGRGTGELFF. Supplemented by reference TRBV5-1 and TRBJ2-2, the full variable domain reads KAGVTQTPRYLIKTRGQQVTLSCSPISGHRSVSWYQQTPGQGLQFLFEYFSETQRNKGNFPGRFSGRQFSNSRSEMNVSTLELGDSALYLCASSRDRGRGTGELFFGEGSRLTVL.

This chain connects TRBV7-2 to TRBJ1-1; D unresolved. The length of the CDR3 is 16 residues. Germline V lookup: CDR1 SGHTA, CDR2 FQGNSA. V was trimmed by 1 base and J by 2 bases, leaving 14 bases between them. The CDR3: CASSLDGPGLNTEAFF. The CDR3, as DNA: TGTGCCAGCAGCTTAGATGGCCCGGGATTAAACACTGAAGCTTTCTTT.

The rearrangement joins TRBV5-1 to TRBJ2-3; TRBD2 aligns across 8 bases. Germline V gene data show CDR1 as SGHRS and CDR2 as YFSETQ. Trimming at V came to 5 bases and at J to 1 base, leaving 6 bases not matched to a gene. The CDR3 consists of 15 residues. The CDR3 nucleotides read TGCGCCAGCAGACAGAAACTAGCGGGCACAGATACGCAGTATTTT. Amino acid sequence: CASRQKLAGTDTQYF.